This record looks at one T cell receptor beta chain sequence and its context. This sample is drawn from a study of blood T cell repertoires in COVID-19. The CDR3 loop spans 12 amino acids. V shed 3 bases and J shed 4 bases, with 6 bases lying between them. Assay: immunoSEQ multiplex PCR; the TCRdb copy retains only in-frame clones and omits some. The sample carries more than 95,000 clones, 85% to 90% recorded once. The receptor comes from a woman aged 80 or over with COVID-19, enrolled during active disease. The sample consisted of peripheral blood. The chain uses TRBV12-3 or TRBV12-4 and TRBJ2-5; D call uncertain. CDR3 loop: CASSFPGETQYF. In nucleotides, the CDR3 is TGTGCCAGCAGTTTTCCGGGAGAGACCCAGTACTTC.